This TCR beta chain was sequenced for a study of control samples from healthy donors and cancer patients. Produced via immunoSEQ multiplex PCR; TCRdb's table is partial and in-frame only. This sample has roughly 90,000 clones, with almost 85% found just once. Germline V CDR1 and CDR2: SNHLY, FYNNEI. Trimming cost V 4 bases and J 1 base, with 15 bases left between them. This CDR3 is 16 amino acids long. The clonotype comes from a woman aged 55-69 years in good health. What was sequenced was blood. V usage is TRBV2 and J usage is TRBJ2-3, with D unresolved. The DNA for the CDR3 is TGTGCCAGCAGTGCTTTGTTGGCTACAGGCACAGATACGCAGTATTTT. It yields the protein CASSALLATGTDTQYF. Complete variable domain (other parts from reference TRBV2 and TRBJ2-3): EPEVTQTPSHQVTQMGQEVILRCVPISNHLYFYWYRQILGQKVEFLVSFYNNEISEKSEIFDDQFSVERPDGSNFTLKIRSTKLEDSAMYFCASSALLATGTDTQYFGPGTRLTVL.